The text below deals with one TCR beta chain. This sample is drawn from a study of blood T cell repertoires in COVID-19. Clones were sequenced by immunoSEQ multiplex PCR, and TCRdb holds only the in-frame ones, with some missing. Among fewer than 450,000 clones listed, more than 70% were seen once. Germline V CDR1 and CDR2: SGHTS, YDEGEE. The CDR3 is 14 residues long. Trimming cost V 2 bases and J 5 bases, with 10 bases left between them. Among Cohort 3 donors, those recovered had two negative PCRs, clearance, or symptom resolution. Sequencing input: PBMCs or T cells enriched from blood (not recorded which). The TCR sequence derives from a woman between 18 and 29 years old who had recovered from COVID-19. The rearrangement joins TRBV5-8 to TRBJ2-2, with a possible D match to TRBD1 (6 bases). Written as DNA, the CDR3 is TGTGCCAGCAGCTTACAGGGAGTGACCGGGGAGCTGTTTTTT. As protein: CASSLQGVTGELFF.